These 18 T cell receptor beta chains originate from one sample sequenced in a study of identical twins. One entry per CDR3 protein results from TCRdb running MiXCR on the 5' RACE reads. In the table there are about 660,000 distinct CDR3 sequences, over 8.5% of which are singletons. These data were also reused for a study on yellow fever vaccine responses in identical twins.

Sample: PBMCs. These TCRs come from a woman between 18 and 29 years old in good health.

This clonotype was seen only a few times. J is TRBJ2-3 and V is TRBV2, with D uncertain. V was pared by 3 bases and J by 2 bases, with 18 bases between. Germline CDR1 reads SNHLY; CDR2 reads FYNNEI. The CDR3 runs to 17 residues. The CDR3 is CASSDPGKHRDTDTQYF. CDR3 in DNA: TGTGCCAGCAGTGATCCCGGAAAGCACAGAGACACAGATACGCAGTATTTT.

This clonotype was seen a few times. This chain links TRBV6-2 or TRBV6-3 with TRBJ2-1; tentatively, D is TRBD1 (5 bases). Per the germline V gene, CDR1 is MNHEY and CDR2 is SVGEGT. Trimming cost V 7 bases and J 8 bases, with 21 bases left between them. This CDR3 spans 15 amino acids. Here the CDR3 reads CASKTGTRFADEQFF. The DNA for the CDR3 is TGTGCCAGCAAAACAGGCACCCGCTTTGCGGATGAGCAGTTCTTC.

This clonotype came up many times. The chain combines TRBV5-1 with TRBJ2-5; TRBD2 agrees at 10 bases. CDR3 size: 15 residues. Germline values: CDR1 SGHRS, CDR2 YFSETQ. With V trimmed by 4 bases and J by 5 bases, 8 bases remained unmatched. Here the CDR3 DNA reads TGCGCCAGCAGCCGATCTAGCGGGAGTGGGGAGACCCAGTACTTC. It encodes CASSRSSGSGETQYF.

V usage is TRBV4-1 and J usage is TRBJ2-5; the D is unclear. Trimming stripped 3 bases from V and 5 bases from J, with 16 bases between. This CDR3 comprises 15 residues. Germline CDR1 MGHRA, CDR2 YSYEKL. CDR3 DNA sequence: TGCGCCAGCAGCCAGCAGGAACAAAGTGGGGAGACCCAGTACTTC. This translates into CASSQQEQSGETQYF.

This clonotype was recorded many times. The rearrangement joins TRBV27 to TRBJ2-2; 8 bases align to TRBD1. Losses at the gene ends were 0 bases for V and 3 bases for J; bases not matched to a gene: 6. This CDR3 contains 17 residues. Germline-derived CDR1 and CDR2 are MNHEY and SMNVEV (reference sequence). The CDR3 spells CASSLSGDRRDTGELFF. The CDR3, as DNA: TGTGCCAGCAGTTTATCGGGGGACAGGCGAGACACCGGGGAGCTGTTTTTT.

This clonotype was detected a few times. This chain joins TRBV21-1 and TRBJ2-5; the DNA was not used to check the table's D call, TRBD1. TRBV21-1 is marked as a pseudogene. The CDR3 consists of 15 residues. The CDR3 DNA reads as TGTGCCAACCCAGGAGGGGACAGGGTAAAAGAGACCCAGTACTTC. Amino acids: CANPGGDRVKETQYF.

This clonotype was observed at least ten times. The chain carries TRBV7-9 and TRBJ1-4; D perhaps matches TRBD1 (5 bases). CDR1 and CDR2 from the germline V gene are SEHNR and FQNEAQ (reference sequence). This CDR3 contains 15 residues. The V and J ends lost 4 bases and 5 bases respectively, with 14 bases between them. The CDR3 is CASSSYGTANEKLFF. DNA of the CDR3: TGTGCCAGCAGCTCATACGGGACGGCGAATGAAAAACTGTTTTTT.

Many counts were recorded for this clonotype. The chain employs TRBV5-1 and TRBJ2-2; no definite D call. The CDR3 sequence is 14 residues long. V gave up 4 bases and J gave up 6 bases, with 13 bases separating them. Germline V gene data show CDR1 as SGHRS and CDR2 as YFSETQ. The CDR3 loop reads CASSLSGRAGELFF. CDR3 sequence (DNA): TGCGCCAGCAGCCTTTCCGGTCGGGCCGGGGAGCTGTTTTTT.

The rearrangement links TRBV12-5 to TRBJ2-3, with unresolved D. This CDR3 contains 14 residues. Per germline, CDR1 LGHNT and CDR2 FRNRAP. V was clipped by 4 bases and J by 2 bases, with 10 bases between them. CDR3 DNA sequence: TGTGCTAGTGGTTCGTCGCTTGCCACAGATACGCAGTATTTT. Translating it yields CASGSSLATDTQYF.

This clonotype was counted many times. The rearrangement links TRBV7-9 to TRBJ2-3; no firm D call. The germline CDR1 and CDR2 sequences are SEHNR and FQNEAQ (reference sequence). The germline V and J ends were trimmed by 8 bases and 2 bases, with 14 bases remaining between them. This CDR3 has 14 residues. CDR3 coding DNA: TGTGCCAGCGGCCCCCCAATCTCCACAGATACGCAGTATTTT. Amino acids: CASGPPISTDTQYF.

This clonotype appeared many times. The CDR3 DNA sequence: TGCAGTGCTAGGGAGGAAAGAGAGCAGTACTTC. This codes for CSAREEREQYF. The chain joins TRBV20-1 to TRBJ2-7; perhaps TRBD2 as D (5 bases). From germline, CDR1 is DFQATT and CDR2 SNEGSKA (reference sequence). The CDR3 is 11 residues long. Trimming left V 3 bases short and J 7 bases short, with 10 bases between.

The sample holds a few counts of this clonotype. This chain links TRBV2 with TRBJ2-3, with TRBD2 identical over 9 bases. Trimming at V came to 6 bases and at J to 2 bases, leaving 12 bases not matched to a gene. Germline lookup yields CDR1 SNHLY and CDR2 FYNNEI. The CDR3 extends over 17 amino acids. CDR3 sequence (DNA): TGTGCCAGCAGCCCCGGAGGGCTAGCGGGATACACAGATACGCAGTATTTT. It specifies CASSPGGLAGYTDTQYF.

This clonotype was counted a few times. The V gene is TRBV5-5, the J gene TRBJ1-5; D perhaps matches TRBD1 (6 bases). This CDR3 is 14 amino acids long. Trimming pared 0 bases from V and 13 bases from J, leaving 17 bases between. Germline-derived CDR1 and CDR2 are SGHKS and YYEKEE (reference sequence). The CDR3 spells CASSLEGEAGAQHF. As DNA, the CDR3 is TGTGCCAGCAGCTTGGAGGGGGAAGCAGGGGCACAGCATTTT. Based on the CDR3 plus reference TRBV5-5 and TRBJ1-5, the full variable domain is DAGVTQSPTHLIKTRGQQVTLRCSPISGHKSVSWYQQVLGQGPQFIFQYYEKEERGRGNFPDRFSARQFPNYSSELNVNALLLGDSALYLCASSLEGEAGAQHFGDGTRLSIL.

This clonotype was detected many times. The V and J genes are TRBV18 and TRBJ2-5, with 7 positions matching TRBD1. J gave up 5 bases and V 6 bases, and 6 bases lay outside the gene matches. This CDR3 is 13 amino acids long. CDR1 and CDR2 (germline): KGHSH, LQKENI. CDR3 protein: CASSPTGMETQYF. The DNA for the CDR3 is TGTGCCAGCTCCCCGACAGGGATGGAGACCCAGTACTTC.

This chain links TRBV9 with TRBJ2-3, with D hard to call. Trimming shortened V by 0 bases and J by 4 bases, and 12 bases separated the two germline ends. CDR1 is SGDLS, CDR2 YYNGEE, per germline. This CDR3 has 15 amino acids. For the CDR3, the DNA is TGTGCCAGCAGCGTAGGAGGCCTAGTCTCAGATACGCAGTATTTT. Translating it yields CASSVGGLVSDTQYF.

In this sample, this clonotype turned up a few times. The J gene is TRBJ1-6, the V gene TRBV7-9; D is possibly TRBD1 (5 bases). The V gene's germline CDR1 is SEHNR and CDR2 FQNEAQ (reference sequence). The CDR3 has 16 residues. Trimming stripped 3 bases from V and 2 bases from J, with 11 bases between. The CDR3 protein is CASSFGAGTYNSPLHF. The CDR3 nucleotides read TGTGCCAGCAGCTTCGGCGCAGGGACCTATAATTCACCCCTCCACTTT.

The V call is TRBV19, the J call TRBJ2-7, with D tentatively TRBD2 (5 bases). The CDR3 spans 17 residues. Germline CDR1 is LNHDA and CDR2 is SQIVND (reference sequence). V dropped 6 bases and J dropped 3 bases, with 24 bases sitting between them. CDR3 region: CASSPSGVRGYDYEQYF. In DNA form, the CDR3 reads TGTGCCAGTAGCCCAAGTGGTGTTCGGGGATATGACTACGAGCAGTACTTC.

The V gene is TRBV3-1, the J gene TRBJ1-6; TRBD1 matches 12 bases. This CDR3 comprises 17 residues. V gave up 8 bases and J gave up 3 bases; unmatched junction bases: 8. CDR1 LGHDT and CDR2 YNNKEL come from the germline V gene (reference sequence). The CDR3 here is CASRPGTGGFYNSPLHF. CDR3 bases: TGTGCCAGCCGACCCGGGACAGGGGGCTTCTATAATTCACCCCTCCACTTT.